The rows below give T cell receptor beta chains drawn from one sample of a study of T cells in localized non-small cell lung cancer. Using immunoSEQ multiplex PCR, the repertoire was profiled, and TCRdb retains in-frame clones only, with some absent. The data show about 2,200 clones, with around 25% seen just once and around 8% held by the top ten. This specimen consisted of lung tumor tissue, obtained before any cancer treatment. These receptors all stem from a man between 40 and 70 years old with stage III lung adenocarcinoma. CDR3s include the opening cysteine and the closing phenylalanine or tryptophan. The D gene is left open where the match is weak. Some rows mark clone size as missing; the rest say once, few, many or name a class of expanded clone.

CDR3 protein	CDR3 DNA	V gene	D gene	J gene	clone size
CSVEYASGAGELFF	TGCAGCGTTGAATATGCTAGCGGAGCCGGGGAGCTGTTTTTT	TRBV29-1	TRBD2	TRBJ2-2	few
CASYLGGDGNTIYF	TGTGCCAGCTACCTGGGCGGCGACGGAAACACCATATATTTT	TRBV6-8	NA	TRBJ1-3	NA
CASSLTGGVRNNEQFF	TGTGCCAGCAGCTTAACCGGCGGGGTGAGGAACAATGAGCAGTTCTTC	TRBV11-3	NA	TRBJ2-1	medium-sized
CASSLWGTGPYEQYF	TGTGCCAGCAGCTTATGGGGGACAGGGCCTTACGAGCAGTACTTC	TRBV11-1	TRBD1	TRBJ2-7	few
CASSVGGSGLNEQFF	TGTGCCAGCAGCGTAGGAGGGTCGGGTTTGAATGAGCAGTTCTTC	TRBV9	NA	TRBJ2-1	medium-sized
CASSWKTTGFTEAFF	TGTGCCAGCAGCTGGAAGACGACAGGGTTCACTGAAGCTTTCTTT	TRBV11-3	TRBD1	TRBJ1-1	few
CASSPPVPNYEQYF	TGTGCCAGCAGCCCGCCGGTTCCAAATTACGAGCAGTACTTC	TRBV9	NA	TRBJ2-7	few
CASSQVGVGKDTGELFF	TGTGCCAGCAGCCAAGTTGGGGTCGGGAAAGACACCGGGGAGCTGTTTTTT	TRBV11-3	NA	TRBJ2-2	medium-sized
CSVESDRAYEQYF	TGCAGCGTTGAATCCGACAGGGCATACGAGCAGTACTTC	TRBV29-1	TRBD1	TRBJ2-7	NA
CASSLSHQGAEAFF	TGTGCCAGCAGCCTCTCCCATCAGGGCGCTGAAGCTTTCTTT	TRBV11-3	NA	TRBJ1-1	large
CASSLSKNIQYF	TGTGCCAGCAGTTTATCCAAAAACATTCAGTACTTC	TRBV28	NA	TRBJ2-4	NA
CASKSAGQGGYNEQFF	TGTGCCAGTAAATCCGCGGGACAGGGGGGCTACAATGAGCAGTTCTTC	TRBV19	TRBD1	TRBJ2-1	NA
CASSSPGRLAGEGDTQYF	TGTGCCAGCAGCTCCCCGGGGCGGCTGGCGGGAGAAGGGGATACGCAGTATTTT	TRBV11-3	TRBD2	TRBJ2-3	few
CASSFRSGGEKLFF	TGTGCCAGCAGCTTCCGTTCGGGAGGTGAAAAACTGTTTTTT	TRBV11-3	NA	TRBJ1-4	NA
CAWRGTGAGKNIQYF	TGTGCCTGGAGGGGGACAGGGGCCGGCAAAAACATTCAGTACTTC	TRBV30	TRBD1	TRBJ2-4	few
CASSESGQARHNEQFF	TGCGCCAGCAGTGAGTCGGGACAGGCCCGCCACAATGAGCAGTTCTTC	TRBV10-2	TRBD1	TRBJ2-1	NA
CASRQSGGAGELFF	TGTGCCAGCAGGCAATCGGGGGGAGCCGGGGAGCTGTTTTTT	TRBV6-8	TRBD2	TRBJ2-2	NA
CASSLGGQPHEQFF	TGTGCCAGCAGCTTAGGCGGGCAGCCACATGAGCAGTTCTTC	TRBV11-3	NA	TRBJ2-1	NA
CASSVARTSGATDTQYF	TGTGCCAGCAGCGTAGCTCGGACTAGCGGGGCTACAGATACGCAGTATTTT	TRBV9	TRBD2	TRBJ2-3	few
CASSDGTSLLGVQETQYF	TGTGCCAGCAGTGATGGGACTAGTTTATTGGGGGTACAAGAGACCCAGTACTTC	TRBV9	TRBD2	TRBJ2-5	few
CASSPEGEFGYTF	TGTGCCAGCTCACCCGAGGGAGAGTTTGGCTACACCTTC	TRBV18	NA	TRBJ1-2	few
CATSRETGGTEAFF	TGTGCCACCAGCAGGGAGACAGGGGGCACTGAAGCTTTCTTT	TRBV15	TRBD1	TRBJ1-1	few
CASSVGGGLEGNQPQHF	TGTGCCAGCAGCGTAGGGGGAGGACTTGAAGGCAATCAGCCCCAGCATTTT	TRBV9	NA	TRBJ1-5	NA
CASSLGTSGNYGYTF	TGTGCCAGCAGCTTGGGGACGTCCGGGAACTATGGCTACACCTTC	TRBV11-3	NA	TRBJ1-2	NA
CASSLGGQGNEQFF	TGTGCCAGCAGCTTAGGGGGACAGGGTAATGAGCAGTTCTTC	TRBV11-3	TRBD1	TRBJ2-1	large
CASSLGAGGSNEQFF	TGTGCCAGCAGCTTGGGAGCGGGAGGGTCCAATGAGCAGTTCTTC	TRBV11-3	TRBD2	TRBJ2-1	NA
CASSIAGQGNYGYTF	TGTGCCAGTAGTATAGCCGGACAGGGCAACTATGGCTACACCTTC	TRBV19	TRBD1	TRBJ1-2	few
CASSPRQGVDEQFF	TGTGCCAGCTCACCTAGACAGGGAGTCGATGAGCAGTTCTTC	TRBV18	TRBD1	TRBJ2-1	NA
CASSVGLAGGLDEQYF	TGTGCCAGCAGCGTAGGGCTAGCGGGAGGGCTGGACGAGCAGTACTTC	TRBV9	TRBD2	TRBJ2-7	medium-sized
CASSLVTGGPGANVLTF	TGTGCCAGCAGCTTAGTGACAGGGGGTCCTGGGGCCAACGTCCTGACTTTC	TRBV13	TRBD1	TRBJ2-6	NA
CASGLVQRRGEQYF	TGTGCTAGTGGTTTGGTCCAAAGGAGGGGCGAGCAGTACTTC	TRBV12-5	NA	TRBJ2-7	once
CASSIVNNEQFF	TGTGCCAGTAGTATCGTGAACAATGAGCAGTTCTTC	TRBV19	NA	TRBJ2-1	large
CASTVGQGRSEAFF	TGTGCCAGCACCGTGGGACAGGGTCGGTCTGAAGCTTTCTTT	TRBV6-8	TRBD1	TRBJ1-1	NA
CASSRNIATNEKLFF	TGTGCCAGCAGCAGGAATATTGCAACTAATGAAAAACTGTTTTTT	TRBV11-3	NA	TRBJ1-4	NA
CASSINTISGNTIYF	TGTGCCAGTAGTATAAACACCATCTCTGGAAACACCATATATTTT	TRBV19	NA	TRBJ1-3	NA
CASAADGNQPQHF	TGTGCCAGCGCGGCGGATGGCAATCAGCCCCAGCATTTT	TRBV7-1	NA	TRBJ1-5	NA
CASSYSYWQGGYTF	TGTGCCAGCAGTTACTCGTATTGGCAGGGAGGCTACACCTTC	TRBV6-8	NA	TRBJ1-2	few